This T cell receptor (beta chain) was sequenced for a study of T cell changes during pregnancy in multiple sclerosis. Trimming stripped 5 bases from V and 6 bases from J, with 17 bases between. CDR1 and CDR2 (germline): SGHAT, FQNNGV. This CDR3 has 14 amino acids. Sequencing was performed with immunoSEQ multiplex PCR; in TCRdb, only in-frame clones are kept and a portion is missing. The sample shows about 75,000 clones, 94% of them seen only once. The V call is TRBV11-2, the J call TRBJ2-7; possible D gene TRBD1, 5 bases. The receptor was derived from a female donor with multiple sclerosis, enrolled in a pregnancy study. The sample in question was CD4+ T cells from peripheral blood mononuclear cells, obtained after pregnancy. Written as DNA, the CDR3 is TGTGCCAGCAGCCCCGCGGTAGGGGTTCCCGAGCAGTACTTC. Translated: CASSPAVGVPEQYF.